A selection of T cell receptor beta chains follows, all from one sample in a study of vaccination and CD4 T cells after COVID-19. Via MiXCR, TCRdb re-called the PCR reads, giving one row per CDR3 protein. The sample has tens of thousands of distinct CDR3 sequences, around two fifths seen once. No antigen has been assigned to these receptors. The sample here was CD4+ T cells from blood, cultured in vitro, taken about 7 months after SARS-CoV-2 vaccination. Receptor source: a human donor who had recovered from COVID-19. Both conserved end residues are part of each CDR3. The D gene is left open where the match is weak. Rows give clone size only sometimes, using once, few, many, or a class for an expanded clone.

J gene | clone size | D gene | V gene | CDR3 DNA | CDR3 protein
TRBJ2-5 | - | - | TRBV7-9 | TGTGCCAGCAGCTCCGATTCTCCCCAGTACTTC | CASSSDSPQYF
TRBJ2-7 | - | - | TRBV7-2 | TGTGCCAGCAGCCTAGACCCTCCTTACGAGCAGTACTTC | CASSLDPPYEQYF
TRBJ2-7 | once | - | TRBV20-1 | TGCAGTGCTCTTAGCGGCTCCTACGAGCAGTACTTC | CSALSGSYEQYF
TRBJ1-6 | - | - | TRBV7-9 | TGTGCCAGCAGCCAAAATACGCGCGGAAGCTCCTATAATTCACCCCTCCACTTT | CASSQNTRGSSYNSPLHF
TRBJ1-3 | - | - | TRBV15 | TGTGCCACCAGCCCCCTGGATGTCAGTGCTGGAAACACCATATATTTT | CATSPLDVSAGNTIYF
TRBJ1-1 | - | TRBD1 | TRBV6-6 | TGTGCCAGCAGTGTTATGGGACAGGTCGGGAACACTGAAGCTTTCTTT | CASSVMGQVGNTEAFF
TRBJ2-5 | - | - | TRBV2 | TGTGCCAGCAGCCAAGAGACCCAGTACTTC | CASSQETQYF
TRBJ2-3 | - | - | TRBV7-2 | TGTGCCAGCAGCTCTGGACAGAGTCCGGGCACAGATACGCAGTATTTT | CASSSGQSPGTDTQYF
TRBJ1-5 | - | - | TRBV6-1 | TGTGCCAGCAGCCCTATTCCCCGAGGAGGAAATCAGCCCCAGCATTTT | CASSPIPRGGNQPQHF
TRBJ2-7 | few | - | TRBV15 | TGTGCCACCAGGCGAGGGGGATCCTACGAGCAGTACTTC | CATRRGGSYEQYF
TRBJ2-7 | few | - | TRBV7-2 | TGTGCCAGCAGCTTCCAGCTAGCCCGCGAGCAGTACTTC | CASSFQLAREQYF
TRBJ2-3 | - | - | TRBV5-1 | TGCGCCAGCAGCTCAGAGGATACGCAGTATTTT | CASSSEDTQYF
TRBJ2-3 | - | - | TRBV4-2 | TGTGCCAGCAGCCAGCGGGAATACACAGATACGCAGTATTTT | CASSQREYTDTQYF
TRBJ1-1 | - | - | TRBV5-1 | TGCGCCAGCAGCTTGGAAGATAGTGAAGCTTTCTTT | CASSLEDSEAFF
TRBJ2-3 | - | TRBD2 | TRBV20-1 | TGCAGTGCCCGAAAAGCGGGAGTGAACACAGATACGCAGTATTTT | CSARKAGVNTDTQYF